The 5 T cell receptor beta chains listed next were all sequenced from one sample in a study of blood T cell repertoires in COVID-19 (dated by TCRdb to 2020 to 2021). The receptor library was made with the immunoSEQ multiplex PCR assay. This is the immuneACCESS table as TCRdb keeps it, with only in-frame sequences that have V and J called. A part of the clones is gone; compared with another copy, unresolved V genes explain less than half, and the rest is unexplained. This sample has around 200,000 clones in its table, and about 86% of those were observed once. The ten most abundant clones make up 13% to 15% of the sample. Input material: peripheral blood. The receptors here all came from a man aged 25-45 years with active or convalescent COVID-19.

The genes are TRBV4-1 and TRBJ2-3; D is unclear. This CDR3 is built from 16 residues. The V end lost 0 bases, the J end lost 2 bases, and 12 bases lay between the germline ends. Germline V CDR1 and CDR2: MGHRA, YSYEKL. The CDR3 sequence: CASSQDYGSPTDTQYF. For the CDR3, the DNA is TGCGCCAGCAGCCAAGATTATGGTAGCCCCACAGATACGCAGTATTTT.

The chain couples TRBV4-1 to TRBJ1-2, with D perhaps TRBD1 (6 bases). CDR1 is MGHRA and CDR2 is YSYEKL in the germline V gene. The CDR3 has 15 residues. V was trimmed by 0 bases and J by 3 bases, leaving 11 bases between them. The CDR3: CASSQDLDSHYGYTF. The CDR3 region has the DNA TGCGCCAGCAGCCAAGATCTGGACAGCCACTATGGCTACACCTTC.

The V and J genes are TRBV9 and TRBJ2-2; no clear D. Deletions cut 0 bases from V and 2 bases from J, with 5 bases between. Germline V lookup: CDR1 SGDLS, CDR2 YYNGEE. The CDR3 contains 14 residues. CDR3 sequence: CASSVAGNTGELFF. The CDR3 DNA follows: TGTGCCAGCAGCGTAGCGGGTAACACCGGGGAGCTGTTTTTT.

The rearrangement joins TRBV4-1 to TRBJ1-4; 12 nucleotides line up with TRBD1. CDR3 size: 16 residues. CDR1 is MGHRA, CDR2 YSYEKL, per germline. V shed 4 bases, J shed 4 bases, and the junction held 4 bases outside the gene matches. CDR3: CASSPGQGAGNEKLFF. CDR3 bases: TGCGCCAGCAGCCCGGGACAGGGGGCGGGTAATGAAAAACTGTTTTTT.

The rearrangement joins TRBV6-4 to TRBJ2-2; no clear D. Trimming removed 0 bases at V and 6 bases at J, with 8 bases between. The CDR3 runs 14 residues. Looked up from germline, CDR1 is MRHNA and CDR2 is SNTAGT. The DNA for the CDR3 is TGTGCCAGCAGTGACTCTCCAGAGGCCGGGGAGCTGTTTTTT. As protein: CASSDSPEAGELFF.